This T cell receptor beta chain comes out of a study of cytomegalovirus exposure and HLA in healthy donors. As for the study in general: Early released data had approximately 86 million unique TCRs, all coming from HLA-typed donors.

Researchers ran the PCR with 60 Vbeta and 13 Jbeta primers. Method: immunoSEQ multiplex PCR; TCRdb's copy keeps in-frame clones and lacks some. The table records 100,000 or so clones, over 60% of them present only once. Turning to this clone: The antigen remains unidentified.

Overall study findings and caveats: Data from an earlier analysis indicated that most TCR beta V segments were productive either about 87% or about 30% of the time.

CDR1 and CDR2 from the germline V gene are SGHVS and FQNEAQ. Trimming pared 5 bases from V and 7 bases from J, leaving 23 bases between. The CDR3 is 16 amino acids. This chain connects TRBV7-8 to TRBJ1-1; D is ambiguous. The TCR was taken from a man in his thirties or forties in good health and CMV-seropositive. Sequenced: PBMCs. CDR3 in amino acids: CASSLSGRAGSGEAFF. For the CDR3, the DNA is TGTGCCAGCAGCCTAAGCGGACGGGCTGGGTCCGGTGAAGCTTTCTTT.